The 10 T cell receptor beta chains in this list originate from one sample, sequenced in a study of cytomegalovirus exposure and HLA in healthy donors. PCR used 60 Vbeta primers and 13 Jbeta primers. Repertoires were generated with immunoSEQ multiplex PCR, while TCRdb's copy carries only in-frame clones and drops some. This sample's table has approximately 180,000 clones. Sequences were obtained from PBMCs. Receptors originate from a man aged 25-45 years in good health and CMV-seronegative.

The chain joins TRBV11-2 to TRBJ2-3; 9 bases fit TRBD2. The ends lost 0 bases at V and 2 bases at J; junction bases unmatched: 6. The CDR3 spans 17 residues. The germline V gene encodes CDR1 SGHAT and CDR2 FQNNGV. The CDR3 loop reads CASSLESSGGYTDTQYF. The CDR3 region has the DNA TGTGCCAGCAGCTTAGAGTCCAGCGGGGGGTACACAGATACGCAGTATTTT.

This chain connects TRBV5-1 to TRBJ2-5, with TRBD2 matching over 11 bases. V shed 6 bases, J shed 5 bases, and the junction held 6 bases outside the gene matches. The germline V gene has CDR1 SGHRS and CDR2 YFSETQ. CDR3 size: 14 residues. CDR3 in DNA: TGCGCCAGCACCGTAGCGGGGGGGCACGAGACCCAGTACTTC. Protein product: CASTVAGGHETQYF.

The genes are TRBV5-1 and TRBJ2-7; no definite D call. V was cut by 4 bases and J by 4 bases, with 9 bases left in between. The CDR3 loop spans 12 amino acids. The germline gives CDR1 SGHRS, CDR2 YFSETQ. The CDR3 is CASSDTVYEQYF. The CDR3 bases are TGCGCCAGCAGCGACACAGTGTACGAGCAGTACTTC.

This sequence joins TRBV5-4 and TRBJ1-1, with 9 bases matching TRBD1. Germline loops: CDR1 SGHNT, CDR2 YYREEE (reference sequence). The CDR3 sequence is 15 residues long. V shed 0 bases and J 1 base; nucleotides not matched to a gene: 1. The CDR3 nucleotides read TGTGCCAGCAGCTTGGGGGGACAGGGGAACACTGAAGCTTTCTTT. Its protein product is CASSLGGQGNTEAFF.

This chain uses TRBV5-4 with TRBJ1-2; the match to TRBD1 covers 9 bases. CDR3 length: 14 amino acids. CDR1 is SGHNT, CDR2 YYREEE, per germline (reference sequence). V was clipped by 5 bases and J by 8 bases; unmatched bases: 10. The CDR3 is CASRGDRVSDGYTF. In DNA form, the CDR3 reads TGTGCCAGCAGAGGGGACAGGGTATCGGACGGCTACACCTTC.

The gene calls are TRBV7-9 and TRBJ2-5; D unclear. Looked up from germline, CDR1 is SEHNR and CDR2 is FQNEAQ (reference sequence). The CDR3 contains 13 residues. V lost 5 bases and J lost 2, with 9 bases in between. This CDR3 reads CASSGHAQETQYF. The CDR3 region has the DNA TGTGCCAGCAGCGGTCACGCGCAAGAGACCCAGTACTTC.

The chain employs TRBV5-6 and TRBJ2-4; D is unresolved. The CDR3 consists of 13 residues. In germline, CDR1 is SGHDT, CDR2 YYEEEE. V dropped 0 bases and J dropped 5 bases, with 6 bases sitting between them. The CDR3 coding sequence is TGTGCCAGCAGCTTGGACAGCCAAAACATTCAGTACTTC. Protein: CASSLDSQNIQYF.

The V and J genes are TRBV5-1 and TRBJ2-5, with a possible D match to TRBD2 (5 bases). The CDR3 is 15 amino acids. The V end lost 4 bases, the J end lost 0 bases, and 13 bases lay between the germline ends. Germline V gene lookup returns CDR1 SGHRS and CDR2 YFSETQ. The DNA of the CDR3 is TGCGCCAGCAGCCTCCTTGGAGGTAACCAAGAGACCCAGTACTTC. Its translation is CASSLLGGNQETQYF.

The chain employs TRBV11-2 and TRBJ2-7, with 9 bases lining up with TRBD2. Unmatched junction bases numbered 4, after V lost 5 bases and J lost 2 bases. This CDR3 comprises 14 residues. Germline CDR1 and CDR2: SGHAT and FQNNGV. CDR3 region: CASSQGGGAYEQYF. The CDR3 DNA reads as TGTGCCAGCAGCCAGGGCGGGGGGGCCTACGAGCAGTACTTC.

The chain is built from TRBV19 and TRBJ2-2; 8 nucleotides match TRBD1. The CDR3 has 16 amino acids. Germline values: CDR1 LNHDA, CDR2 SQIVND (reference sequence). Losses at the gene ends were 5 bases for V and 1 base for J; bases not matched to a gene: 6. CDR3 in amino acids: CASSLSGTGNTGELFF. CDR3 nucleotides: TGTGCCAGTAGTCTCTCCGGGACAGGGAACACCGGGGAGCTGTTTTTT.